This T cell receptor (beta chain) was obtained from a study of spatial heterogeneity in lung cancer. TCRdb re-analysed the 5' RACE reads in MiXCR, keeping a single row per CDR3 protein. The sample shows about 45,000 distinct CDR3 sequences, roughly 10% of them seen only once. This clonotype was counted between two and nine times. Stated time point: sample taken at primary tumor resection. The study sequenced unsorted whole RNA from tumor, nontumor lung or frozen PBMC. V shed 4 bases, J shed 0 bases, and the junction held 8 bases outside the gene matches. Germline V gives CDR1 SGDLS, CDR2 YYNGEE. CDR3 length equals 17 residues.

Sequenced material: PBMCs, taken at surgery. This TCR was recovered from a female donor with early-stage non-small cell lung cancer. V and J are TRBV9 and TRBJ2-2; 8 bases line up with TRBD2. This CDR3 is CASSPRPGGANTGELFF. The CDR3 coding sequence is TGTGCCAGCAGCCCCCGCCCCGGGGGGGCGAACACCGGGGAGCTGTTTTTT. The variable domain in full, with the rest retrieved from reference TRBV9 and TRBJ2-2, is DSGVTQTPKHLITATGQRVTLRCSPRSGDLSVYWYQQSLDQGLQFLIQYYNGEERAKGNILERFSAQQFPDLHSELNLSSLELGDSALYFCASSPRPGGANTGELFFGEGSRLTVL.